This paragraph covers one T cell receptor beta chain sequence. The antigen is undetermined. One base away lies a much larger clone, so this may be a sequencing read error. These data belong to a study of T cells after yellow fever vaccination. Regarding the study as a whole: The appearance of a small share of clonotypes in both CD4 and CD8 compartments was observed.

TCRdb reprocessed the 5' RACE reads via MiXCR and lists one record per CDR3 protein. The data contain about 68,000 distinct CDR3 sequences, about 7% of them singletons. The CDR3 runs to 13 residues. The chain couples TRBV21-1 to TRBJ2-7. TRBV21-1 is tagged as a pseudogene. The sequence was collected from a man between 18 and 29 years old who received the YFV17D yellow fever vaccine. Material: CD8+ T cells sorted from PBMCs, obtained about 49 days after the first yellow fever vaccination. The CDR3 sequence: CASSELGSYEQYV. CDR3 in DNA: TGTGCCAGCAGCGAGCTGGGATCCTACGAGCAGTACGTC.